This TCR beta chain comes out of a study of radiation and T cells in renal cell carcinoma. V was shortened by 5 bases and J by 2 bases, with 18 bases between the two germline ends. The CDR3 consists of 16 residues. Germline-derived CDR1 and CDR2 are SGHTA and FQGNSA. The time point denotes: blood 2 weeks post-SBRT. The treatment: 15 Gy SBRT to primary tumor, nephrectomy 4 weeks later. The protocol was immunoSEQ multiplex PCR, while the TCRdb copy is restricted to in-frame clones and leaves out a portion. The sample lists some 150,000 clones; about 91% were seen once. This receptor was obtained from a woman in her 50s with renal cell carcinoma. Sample: blood, taken from a patient whose treatment included radiotherapy and nephrectomy. The V gene is TRBV7-2, the J gene TRBJ2-5; D is ambiguous. The CDR3 DNA reads as TGTGCCAGCAGCCACCGCTATTCGGTATTTCAAGAGACCCAGTACTTC. Its protein is CASSHRYSVFQETQYF.